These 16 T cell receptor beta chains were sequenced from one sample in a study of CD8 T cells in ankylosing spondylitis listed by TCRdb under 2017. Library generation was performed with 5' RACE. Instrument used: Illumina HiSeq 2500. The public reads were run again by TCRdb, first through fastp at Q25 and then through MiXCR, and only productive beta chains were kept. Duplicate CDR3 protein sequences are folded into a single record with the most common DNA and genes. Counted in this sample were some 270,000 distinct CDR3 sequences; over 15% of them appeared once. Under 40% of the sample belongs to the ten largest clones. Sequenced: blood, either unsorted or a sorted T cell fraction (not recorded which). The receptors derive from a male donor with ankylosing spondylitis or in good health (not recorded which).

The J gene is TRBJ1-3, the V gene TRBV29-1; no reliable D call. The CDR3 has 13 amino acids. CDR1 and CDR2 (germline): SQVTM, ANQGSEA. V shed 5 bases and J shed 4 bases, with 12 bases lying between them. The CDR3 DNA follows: TGCAGCGTTCTCTCCCCGACAGGAAACACCATATATTTT. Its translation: CSVLSPTGNTIYF.

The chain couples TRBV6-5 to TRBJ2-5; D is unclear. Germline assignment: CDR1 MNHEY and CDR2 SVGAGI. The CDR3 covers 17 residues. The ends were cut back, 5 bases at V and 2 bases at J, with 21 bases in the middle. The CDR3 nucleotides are TGTGCCAGCAGTCACCTGTCCCACGGAGCCAAACAAGAGACCCAGTACTTC. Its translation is CASSHLSHGAKQETQYF.

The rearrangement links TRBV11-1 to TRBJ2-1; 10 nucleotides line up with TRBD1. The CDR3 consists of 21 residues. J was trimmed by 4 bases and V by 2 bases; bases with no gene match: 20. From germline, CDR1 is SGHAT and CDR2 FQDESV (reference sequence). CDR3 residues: CASSLRKTGGAGEGAYNEQFF. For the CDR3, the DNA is TGTGCCAGCAGCTTACGGAAGACAGGGGGCGCCGGGGAAGGGGCTTACAATGAGCAGTTCTTC. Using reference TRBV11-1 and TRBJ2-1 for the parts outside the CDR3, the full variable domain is EAEVAQSPRYKITEKSQAVAFWCDPISGHATLYWYRQILGQGPELLVQFQDESVVDDSQLPKDRFSAERLKGVDSTLKIQPAELGDSAMYLCASSLRKTGGAGEGAYNEQFFGPGTRLTVL.

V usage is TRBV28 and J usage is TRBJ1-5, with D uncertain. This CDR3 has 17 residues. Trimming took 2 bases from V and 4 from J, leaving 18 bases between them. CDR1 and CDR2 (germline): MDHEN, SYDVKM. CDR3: CASSLRPSPLGNQPQHF. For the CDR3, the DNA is TGTGCCAGCAGTTTAAGGCCGTCGCCTCTTGGGAATCAGCCCCAGCATTTT.

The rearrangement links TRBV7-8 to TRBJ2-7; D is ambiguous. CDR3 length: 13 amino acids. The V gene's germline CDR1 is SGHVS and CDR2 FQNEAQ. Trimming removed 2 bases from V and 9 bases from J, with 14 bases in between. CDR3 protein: CASSLPQPPGQYF. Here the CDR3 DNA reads TGTGCCAGCAGCTTACCACAGCCTCCGGGGCAGTACTTC.

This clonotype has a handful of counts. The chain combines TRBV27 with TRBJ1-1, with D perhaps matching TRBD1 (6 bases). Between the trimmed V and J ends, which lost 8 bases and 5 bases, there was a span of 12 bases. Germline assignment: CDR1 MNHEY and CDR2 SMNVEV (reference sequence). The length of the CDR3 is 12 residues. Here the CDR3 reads CASSTGQTEAFF. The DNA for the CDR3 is TGTGCCAGCTCAACAGGGCAAACTGAAGCTTTCTTT.

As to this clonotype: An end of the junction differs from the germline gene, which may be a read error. The CDR3 sequence is CSARDLGGLGNDQFF. Here the CDR3 DNA reads TGCAGTGCTAGAGATCTTGGGGGCCTTGGAAATGACCAGTTCTTC. The rearrangement joins TRBV20-1 to TRBJ2-1, with D perhaps matching TRBD1 (6 bases). This CDR3 comprises 15 residues. CDR1 and CDR2 from the germline V gene are DFQATT and SNEGSKA (reference sequence).

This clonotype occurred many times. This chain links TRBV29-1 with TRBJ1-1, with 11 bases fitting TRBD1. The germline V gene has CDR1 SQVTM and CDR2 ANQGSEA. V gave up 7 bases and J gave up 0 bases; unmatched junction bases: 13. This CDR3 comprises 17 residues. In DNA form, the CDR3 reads TGCAGCGGATCCCGGGACAGGGGGGCCCTCTTGAACACTGAAGCTTTCTTT. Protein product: CSGSRDRGALLNTEAFF.

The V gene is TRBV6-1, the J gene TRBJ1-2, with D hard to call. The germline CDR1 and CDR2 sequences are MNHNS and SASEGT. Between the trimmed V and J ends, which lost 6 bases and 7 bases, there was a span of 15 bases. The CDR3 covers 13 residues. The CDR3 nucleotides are TGTGCCAGCAGAGGGTGGGCCGACGCTGGCTACACCTTC. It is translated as CASRGWADAGYTF.

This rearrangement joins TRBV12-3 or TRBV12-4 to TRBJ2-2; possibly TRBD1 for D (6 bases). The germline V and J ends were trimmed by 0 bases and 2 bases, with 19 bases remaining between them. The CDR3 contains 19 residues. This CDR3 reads CASSLALYFDRTNTGELFF. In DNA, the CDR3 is TGTGCCAGCAGTTTAGCATTGTACTTCGACAGGACAAACACCGGGGAGCTGTTTTTT.

Here the CDR3 DNA reads TGTGCCAGCAGCCAAGAGTTCGGGACAGGGGTCTACGAGCAGTACTTC. Amino acids: CASSQEFGTGVYEQYF. The chain combines TRBV4-2 with TRBJ2-7; 10 positions match TRBD1. The CDR3 spans 16 residues. Trimming at V came to 0 bases and at J to 3 bases, leaving 5 bases not matched to a gene. Looked up from germline, CDR1 is LGHNA and CDR2 is YNFKEQ.

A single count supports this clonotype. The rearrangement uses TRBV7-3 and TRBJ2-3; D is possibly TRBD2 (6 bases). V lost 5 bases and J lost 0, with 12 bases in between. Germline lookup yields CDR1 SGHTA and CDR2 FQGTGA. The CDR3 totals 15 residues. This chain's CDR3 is CASSPTGGSTDTQYF. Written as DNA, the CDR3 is TGTGCCAGCAGCCCTACTGGGGGGAGCACAGATACGCAGTATTTT.

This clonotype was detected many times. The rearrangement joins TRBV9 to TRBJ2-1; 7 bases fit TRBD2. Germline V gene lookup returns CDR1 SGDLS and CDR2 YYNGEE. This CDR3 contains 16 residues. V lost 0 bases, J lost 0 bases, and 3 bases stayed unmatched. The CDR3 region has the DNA TGTGCCAGCAGCGTAGATGCGGGAGTCTCCTACAATGAGCAGTTCTTC. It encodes CASSVDAGVSYNEQFF.

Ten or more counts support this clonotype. CDR3 loop: CSVATGGAYEQYF. CDR3 nucleotides: TGCAGCGTTGCGACAGGGGGGGCCTACGAGCAGTACTTC. This sequence joins TRBV29-1 and TRBJ2-7, with TRBD1 matching over 9 bases. Germline values: CDR1 SQVTM, CDR2 ANQGSEA. Unmatched junction bases numbered 3, after V lost 4 bases and J lost 2 bases. The CDR3 has 13 residues.

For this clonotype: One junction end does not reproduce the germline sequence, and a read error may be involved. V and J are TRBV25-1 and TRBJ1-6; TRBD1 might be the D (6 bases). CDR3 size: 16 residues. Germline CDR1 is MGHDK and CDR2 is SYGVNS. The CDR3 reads CASSWLEGEDNTPLHF. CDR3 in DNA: TGTGCCAGCAGTTGGTTAGAGGGGGAGGATAATACACCCCTCCACTTT. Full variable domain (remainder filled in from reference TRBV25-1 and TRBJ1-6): EADIYQTPRYLVIGTGKKITLECSQTMGHDKMYWYQQDPGMELHLIHYSYGVNSTEKGDLSSESTVSRIRTEHFPLTLESARPSHTSQYLCASSWLEGEDNTPLHFGNGTRLTVT.

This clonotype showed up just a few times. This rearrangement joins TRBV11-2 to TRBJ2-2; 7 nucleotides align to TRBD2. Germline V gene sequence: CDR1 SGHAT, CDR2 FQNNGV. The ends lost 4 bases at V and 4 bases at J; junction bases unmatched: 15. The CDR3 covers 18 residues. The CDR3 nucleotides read TGTGCCAGCAGCTCCCCCGGGAGGACATATCTTTTCACCGGGGAGCTGTTTTTT. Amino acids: CASSSPGRTYLFTGELFF.